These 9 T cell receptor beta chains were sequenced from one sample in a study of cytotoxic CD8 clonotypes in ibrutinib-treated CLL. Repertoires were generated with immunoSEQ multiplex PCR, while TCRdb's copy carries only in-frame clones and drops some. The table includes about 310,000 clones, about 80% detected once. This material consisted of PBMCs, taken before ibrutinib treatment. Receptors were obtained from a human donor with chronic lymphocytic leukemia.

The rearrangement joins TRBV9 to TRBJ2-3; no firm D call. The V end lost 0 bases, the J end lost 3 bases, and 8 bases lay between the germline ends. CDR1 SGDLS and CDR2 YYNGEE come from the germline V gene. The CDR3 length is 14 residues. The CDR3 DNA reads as TGTGCCAGCAGCGTAGAAGTTCGTACAGATACGCAGTATTTT. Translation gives CASSVEVRTDTQYF.

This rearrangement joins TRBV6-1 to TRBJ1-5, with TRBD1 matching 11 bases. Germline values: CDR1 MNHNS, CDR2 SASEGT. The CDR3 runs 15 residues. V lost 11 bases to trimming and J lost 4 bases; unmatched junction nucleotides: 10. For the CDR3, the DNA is TGTGCCGTATGGGACAGGGGGATCAGGAATCAGCCCCAGCATTTT. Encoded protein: CAVWDRGIRNQPQHF.

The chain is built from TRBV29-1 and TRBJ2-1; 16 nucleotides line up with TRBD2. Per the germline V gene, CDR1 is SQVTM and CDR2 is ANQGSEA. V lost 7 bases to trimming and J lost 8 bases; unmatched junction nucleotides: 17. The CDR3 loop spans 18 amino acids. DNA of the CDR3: TGCAGCGCTGCTCAGGGGACTAGCGGGAGGGACTGGAGGTATGAGCAGTTCTTC. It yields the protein CSAAQGTSGRDWRYEQFF.

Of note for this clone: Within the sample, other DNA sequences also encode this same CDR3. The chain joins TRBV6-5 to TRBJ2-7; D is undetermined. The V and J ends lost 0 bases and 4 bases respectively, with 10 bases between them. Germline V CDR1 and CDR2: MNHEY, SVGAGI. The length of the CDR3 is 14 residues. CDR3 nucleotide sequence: TGTGCCAGCAGTTACTCCCCAGCCAGTTACGAGCAGTACTTC. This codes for CASSYSPASYEQYF.

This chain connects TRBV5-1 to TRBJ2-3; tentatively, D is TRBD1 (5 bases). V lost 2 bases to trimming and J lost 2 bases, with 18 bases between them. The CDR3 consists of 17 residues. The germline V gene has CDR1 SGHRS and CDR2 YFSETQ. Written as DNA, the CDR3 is TGCGCCAGCAGCTTCGGTATTGACAGACCATTCACAGATACGCAGTATTTT. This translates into CASSFGIDRPFTDTQYF.

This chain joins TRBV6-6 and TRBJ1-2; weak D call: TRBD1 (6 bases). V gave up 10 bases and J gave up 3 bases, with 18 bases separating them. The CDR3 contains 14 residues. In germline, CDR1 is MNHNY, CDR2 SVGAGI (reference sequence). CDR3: CATRKQGMDYGYTF. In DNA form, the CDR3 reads TGTGCCACCCGGAAACAGGGAATGGACTATGGCTACACCTTC.

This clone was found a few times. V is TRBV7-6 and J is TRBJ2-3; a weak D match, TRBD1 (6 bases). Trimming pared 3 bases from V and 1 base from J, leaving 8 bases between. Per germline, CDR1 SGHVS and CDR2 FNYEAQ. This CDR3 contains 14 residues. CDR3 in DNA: TGTGCCAGCAGCTTGGGGGCTGGCACAGATACGCAGTATTTT. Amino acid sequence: CASSLGAGTDTQYF.

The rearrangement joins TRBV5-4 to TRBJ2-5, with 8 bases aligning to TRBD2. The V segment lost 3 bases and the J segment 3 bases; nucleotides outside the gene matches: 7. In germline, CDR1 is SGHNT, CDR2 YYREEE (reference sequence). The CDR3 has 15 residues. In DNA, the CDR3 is TGTGCCAGCAGCTCAACAGCGGGACTAGAAGAGACCCAGTACTTC. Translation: CASSSTAGLEETQYF.

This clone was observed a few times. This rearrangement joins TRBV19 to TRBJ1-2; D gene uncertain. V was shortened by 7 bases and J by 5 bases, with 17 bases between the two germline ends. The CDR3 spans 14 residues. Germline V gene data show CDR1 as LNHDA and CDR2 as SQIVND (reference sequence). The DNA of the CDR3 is TGTGCCAGTATCCCCCGGGCAGCATTTTATGGCTACACCTTC. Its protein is CASIPRAAFYGYTF.